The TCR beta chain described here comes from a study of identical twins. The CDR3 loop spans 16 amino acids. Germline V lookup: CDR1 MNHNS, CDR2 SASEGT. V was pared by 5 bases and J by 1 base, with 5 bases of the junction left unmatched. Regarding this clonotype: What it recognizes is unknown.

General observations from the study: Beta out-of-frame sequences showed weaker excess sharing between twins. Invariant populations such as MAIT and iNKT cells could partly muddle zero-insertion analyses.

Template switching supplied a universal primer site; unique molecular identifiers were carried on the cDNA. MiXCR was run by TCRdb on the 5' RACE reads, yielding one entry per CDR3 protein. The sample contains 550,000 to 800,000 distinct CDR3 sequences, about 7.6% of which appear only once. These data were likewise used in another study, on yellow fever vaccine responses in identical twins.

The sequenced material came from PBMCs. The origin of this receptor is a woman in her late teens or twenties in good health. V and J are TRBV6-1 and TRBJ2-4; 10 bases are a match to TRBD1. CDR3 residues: CASSPRDRGAKNIQYF. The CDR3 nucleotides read TGTGCCAGCAGTCCGCGGGACAGGGGTGCCAAAAACATTCAGTACTTC.